This TCR beta chain was recovered during a study of identical twins. Study-level results: Beta clonotypes that were abundant in cord blood contained fewer insertions, a pattern absent from memory repertoires. Cross-sectional statistics, not tracking of the same donors, supported the conclusions.

The donor group consisted entirely of healthy Caucasians. TCRdb reprocessed the 5' RACE reads via MiXCR and lists one record per CDR3 protein. The sample lists 400,000 to 500,000 distinct CDR3 sequences, under 20% occurring once. With regard to this clonotype: Its antigen is unidentified.

The clonotype comes from a man aged 50-60 years in good health. The sequenced sample was naive T cells sorted from blood.

The CDR3 bases are TGTGCCAGCAGCTTACGGGGGGGGAAAAACAATGAGCAGTTCTTC. This sequence encodes CASSLRGGKNNEQFF. This chain links TRBV5-4 with TRBJ2-1, with TRBD2 identical over 8 bases. V lost 2 bases, J lost 5 bases, and 6 bases stayed unmatched. This CDR3 comprises 15 residues. Germline CDR1 and CDR2: SGHNT and YYREEE (reference sequence).